This paragraph reports one TCR beta chain. What it recognizes is unknown. This sample was included in a study of a mutant IDH1 vaccine in newly diagnosed glioma. About the study: Treatment recipients were 62.5% male and around 40% female, and their mean age was around 40 years. Most had both radiotherapy and temozolomide beforehand; others had only one.

Study outcomes and limitations: Pseudoprogression appears to have had no connection to changes in top peripheral T cell clonotypes.

The time point: week 23, last vaccination. Vaccination used 300 ug of mutant IDH1 20-mer peptide per dose, with topical imiquimod. The donors' diagnosis was new WHO grade 3 or 4 astrocytoma that was IDH1-mutant and ATRX-lost. Assay: immunoSEQ multiplex PCR; the TCRdb copy retains only in-frame clones and omits some. The table has roughly 43,000 clones, roughly 83% seen once. This CDR3 spans 14 amino acids. Unmatched junction bases numbered 2, after V lost 6 bases and J lost 6 bases. CDR1 SEHNR and CDR2 FQNEAQ come from the germline V gene (reference sequence). The TCR comes from a woman between 18 and 30 years old with glioma. Some clones in this sample may be carry-over from other donors' samples. Here the sequenced sample was PBMCs, taken from a glioma patient whose treatment included an IDH1 peptide vaccine. This chain links TRBV7-9 with TRBJ2-2; 12 bases fit TRBD1. As DNA, the CDR3 is TGTGCCAGCAGGGGGACAGGGGGCCCCGGGGAGCTGTTTTTT. As protein: CASRGTGGPGELFF.